Shown below are 21 T cell receptor beta chains from a single sample sequenced in a study of cytomegalovirus exposure and HLA in healthy donors. Primers: 60 Vbeta forward and 13 Jbeta reverse. Sequencing was performed with immunoSEQ multiplex PCR; in TCRdb, only in-frame clones are kept and a portion is missing. Here the sample spans about 300,000 clones, 86% being singletons. The specimen was PBMCs. The receptors here all came from a man aged 40-50 years in good health and CMV-seropositive.

For this clone: In the same sample, other DNA sequences code for this CDR3. This chain connects TRBV9 to TRBJ1-1, with D uncertain. This CDR3 is built from 14 residues. Trimming pared 0 bases from V and 1 base from J, leaving 7 bases between. The germline V gene encodes CDR1 SGDLS and CDR2 YYNGEE. As DNA, the CDR3 is TGTGCCAGCAGCGTAGGGCAGGCGAACACTGAAGCTTTCTTT. Translated: CASSVGQANTEAFF.

V usage is TRBV13 and J usage is TRBJ2-6; 7 bases line up with TRBD1. The CDR3 contains 15 residues. V lost 5 bases, J lost 0 bases, and 1 base stayed unmatched. Germline V lookup: CDR1 PRHDT, CDR2 FYEKMQ (reference sequence). The DNA of the CDR3 is TGTGCCAGCAGCCGGGACAGCTCTGGGGCCAACGTCCTGACTTTC. This translates into CASSRDSSGANVLTF.

The V call is TRBV28, the J call TRBJ2-2; 11 nucleotides align to TRBD2. Germline V gives CDR1 MDHEN, CDR2 SYDVKM. Unmatched junction bases numbered 9, after V lost 6 bases and J lost 0 bases. The CDR3 length is 18 residues. The CDR3 protein is CASRQLAGVLSNTGELFF. CDR3 nucleotide sequence: TGTGCCAGCAGGCAACTAGCGGGAGTCCTGTCGAACACCGGGGAGCTGTTTTTT.

This clone was observed once. The genes are TRBV5-1 and TRBJ2-2, with D possibly TRBD1 on 6 matching bases. Looked up from germline, CDR1 is SGHRS and CDR2 is YFSETQ. CDR3 length: 16 residues. Trimming removed 0 bases at V and 3 bases at J, with 12 bases between. The CDR3 bases are TGCGCCAGCAGCTTGGACAGGGATCTAGACACCGGGGAGCTGTTTTTT. Encoded protein: CASSLDRDLDTGELFF.

This clone was seen a handful of times. The chain joins TRBV25-1 to TRBJ1-1; 7 nucleotides match TRBD1. J lost 7 bases, V lost 1 base, and 9 bases had no gene match. CDR1 is MGHDK and CDR2 is SYGVNS in the germline V gene. The CDR3 has 15 residues. DNA for the CDR3: TGTGCCAGCAGTGAATTTGGAGGGGGCGAAGTTGAAGCTTTCTTT. It specifies CASSEFGGGEVEAFF.

This clone was seen just once. The V gene is TRBV6-5, the J gene TRBJ2-1, with D tentatively TRBD2 (5 bases). Trimming took off 0 bases at V and 5 bases at J, with 8 bases between the two ends. CDR3 length equals 14 residues. Germline-derived CDR1 and CDR2 are MNHEY and SVGAGI. CDR3 amino acids: CASSYSWENNEQFF. CDR3 bases: TGTGCCAGCAGTTACTCGTGGGAGAACAATGAGCAGTTCTTC.

V usage is TRBV18 and J usage is TRBJ2-5; D uncertain. This CDR3 is built from 14 residues. Trimming stripped 0 bases from V and 1 base from J, with 6 bases between. The germline CDR1 and CDR2 sequences are KGHSH and LQKENI. CDR3 in amino acids: CASSPPSVQETQYF. DNA for the CDR3: TGTGCCAGCTCACCACCGAGTGTCCAAGAGACCCAGTACTTC.

The chain employs TRBV19 and TRBJ1-1, with a tentative D call TRBD1 (6 bases). Germline V CDR1 and CDR2: LNHDA, SQIVND (reference sequence). The CDR3 spans 19 residues. The V end lost 3 bases, the J end lost 0 bases, and 23 bases lay between the germline ends. CDR3 sequence reads: CASSIRGGLTAPMNTEAFF. The CDR3 DNA follows: TGTGCCAGTAGTATTAGGGGGGGGTTGACAGCGCCTATGAACACTGAAGCTTTCTTT.

This chain links TRBV5-1 with TRBJ2-7; TRBD1 matches at 10 bases. This CDR3 is built from 14 residues. Germline trimming cut 3 bases from V and 5 bases from J; bases unmatched to any gene: 5. The germline V gene has CDR1 SGHRS and CDR2 YFSETQ. In nucleotides, the CDR3 is TGCGCCAGCAGCTGGACAGGGGGGTCCCACGAGCAGTACTTC. As protein: CASSWTGGSHEQYF. Based on the CDR3 plus reference TRBV5-1 and TRBJ2-7, the full variable domain is KAGVTQTPRYLIKTRGQQVTLSCSPISGHRSVSWYQQTPGQGLQFLFEYFSETQRNKGNFPGRFSGRQFSNSRSEMNVSTLELGDSALYLCASSWTGGSHEQYFGPGTRLTVT.

The chain links TRBV6-6 to TRBJ1-1, with a weak D call TRBD1 (5 bases). The ends were cut back, 0 bases at V and 5 bases at J, with 13 bases in the middle. The CDR3 is made up of 15 amino acids. Looked up from germline, CDR1 is MNHNY and CDR2 is SVGAGI (reference sequence). CDR3 in DNA: TGTGCCAGCAGTTACTCGAAGGCAGGGAGGACTGAAGCTTTCTTT. Encoded protein: CASSYSKAGRTEAFF.

The gene calls are TRBV11-2 and TRBJ2-3, with a tentative D call TRBD2 (5 bases). The CDR3 covers 18 residues. Trimming left V 1 base short and J 0 bases short, with 17 bases between. The V gene's germline CDR1 is SGHAT and CDR2 FQNNGV. CDR3 sequence: CASSLGWTPTTSTDTQYF. The CDR3 coding sequence is TGTGCCAGCAGCTTAGGTTGGACTCCTACAACTAGCACAGATACGCAGTATTTT.

The gene calls are TRBV25-1 and TRBJ1-2, with 8 nucleotides matching TRBD1. Trimming cost V 4 bases and J 3 bases; bases outside gene matches: 10. CDR3 length: 16 residues. From germline, CDR1 is MGHDK and CDR2 SYGVNS. The CDR3 reads CASSAPAGGSDYGYTF. CDR3 coding DNA: TGTGCCAGCAGTGCCCCGGCAGGGGGCTCGGACTATGGCTACACCTTC.

The chain employs TRBV18 and TRBJ2-1; possible D gene TRBD2, 6 bases. The CDR3 is 16 residues long. Per germline, CDR1 KGHSH and CDR2 LQKENI. Trimming removed 2 bases from V and 2 bases from J, with 13 bases in between. This chain's CDR3 is CASSPVREFAYNEQFF. Written as DNA, the CDR3 is TGTGCCAGCTCACCAGTACGGGAGTTTGCCTACAATGAGCAGTTCTTC.

This clone was found once. The chain links TRBV4-2 to TRBJ2-7; TRBD2 might be the D (5 bases). The CDR3 is 14 amino acids. The V and J ends lost 2 bases and 3 bases respectively, with 11 bases between them. Germline V gene data show CDR1 as LGHNA and CDR2 as YNFKEQ. The DNA of the CDR3 is TGTGCCAGCAGCCAAAACCAAGGGAGCTACGAGCAGTACTTC. Translation: CASSQNQGSYEQYF.

The chain combines TRBV10-3 with TRBJ2-7; D is unclear. Per germline, CDR1 ENHRY and CDR2 SYGVKD. Trimming stripped 0 bases from V and 0 bases from J, with 6 bases between. This CDR3 contains 14 residues. CDR3 in amino acids: CAISESTLSYEQYF. CDR3 nucleotide sequence: TGTGCCATCAGTGAGTCGACTCTCTCCTACGAGCAGTACTTC.

The chain is built from TRBV7-3 and TRBJ2-3; 8 nucleotides line up with TRBD1. The trim removed 5 bases at V and 4 bases at J, leaving 5 bases unmatched. Germline CDR1 and CDR2: SGHTA and FQGTGA. There are 14 residues in the CDR3. The chain's CDR3 is CASSPGTGPDTQYF. CDR3 nucleotides: TGTGCCAGCAGCCCCGGGACAGGCCCAGATACGCAGTATTTT.

The chain is built from TRBV10-3 and TRBJ2-7, with a tentative D call TRBD1 (6 bases). V lost 3 bases and J 5 bases, leaving 11 bases between the germline ends. CDR3 length: 13 amino acids. CDR1 and CDR2 from the germline V gene are ENHRY and SYGVKD. CDR3 nucleotides: TGTGCCATCAGTGACAGACAGGCGGACGAGCAGTACTTC. This gives the protein CAISDRQADEQYF.

A few counts support this clone. The chain couples TRBV7-2 to TRBJ2-7; TRBD2 matches at 9 bases. The CDR3 contains 16 residues. The V gene end was trimmed by 4 bases and the J gene end by 7 bases; junction bases not matched to a gene: 14. CDR1 and CDR2 from the germline V gene are SGHTA and FQGNSA. Written as DNA, the CDR3 is TGTGCCAGCAGCTCGTTTCCTAGCGGGACCCCCGGGGAGCAGTACTTC. The encoded protein is CASSSFPSGTPGEQYF.

On this clone: This clone may be a read error of a much larger clone one base away. V is TRBV7-6 and J is TRBJ1-2; D call uncertain. Trimming took 1 base from V and 4 from J, leaving 4 bases between them. Germline V CDR1 and CDR2: SGHVS, FNYEAQ. The CDR3 has 12 residues. The CDR3 loop is CASSLDSYGYTF. The CDR3 bases are TGTGCCAGCAGCTTAGACAGCTATGGCTACACCTTC.

V gene TRBV28 combines with J gene TRBJ2-5; a weak D match, TRBD1 (6 bases). Trimming took off 4 bases at V and 0 bases at J, with 15 bases between the two ends. Per germline, CDR1 MDHEN and CDR2 SYDVKM. The CDR3 has 16 residues. The CDR3 DNA is TGTGCCAGCAGTTCCCCCGGGACATCGTACCAAGAGACCCAGTACTTC. It translates to CASSSPGTSYQETQYF. Drawing the rest from reference TRBV28 and TRBJ2-5, the complete variable domain is DVKVTQSSRYLVKRTGEKVFLECVQDMDHENMFWYRQDPGLGLRLIYFSYDVKMKEKGDIPEGYSVSREKKERFSLILESASTNQTSMYLCASSSPGTSYQETQYFGPGTRLLVL.

This clone has a single count. The rearrangement joins TRBV28 to TRBJ1-1; 10 bases fit TRBD1. Germline CDR1 MDHEN, CDR2 SYDVKM. With V trimmed by 8 bases and J by 0 bases, 9 bases remained unmatched. The CDR3 spans 16 residues. The CDR3 sequence: CASADRGKTMNTEAFF. The CDR3 nucleotides read TGTGCCAGCGCGGACAGGGGGAAAACTATGAACACTGAAGCTTTCTTT.